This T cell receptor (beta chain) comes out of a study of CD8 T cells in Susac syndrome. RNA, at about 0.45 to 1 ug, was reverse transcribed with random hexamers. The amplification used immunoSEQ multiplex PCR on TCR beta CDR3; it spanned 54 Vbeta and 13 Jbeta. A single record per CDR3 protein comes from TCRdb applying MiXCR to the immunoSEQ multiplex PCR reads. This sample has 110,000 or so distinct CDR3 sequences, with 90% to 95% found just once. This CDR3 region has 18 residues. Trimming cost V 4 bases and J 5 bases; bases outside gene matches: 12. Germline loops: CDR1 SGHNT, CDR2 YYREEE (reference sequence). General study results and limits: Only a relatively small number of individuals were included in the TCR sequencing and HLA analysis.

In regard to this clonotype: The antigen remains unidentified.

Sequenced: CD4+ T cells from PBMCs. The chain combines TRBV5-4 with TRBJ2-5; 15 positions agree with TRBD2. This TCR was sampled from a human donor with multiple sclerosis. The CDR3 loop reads CASSPDGTSGGFLETQYF. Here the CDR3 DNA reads TGTGCCAGCAGCCCGGACGGGACTAGCGGGGGGTTTTTGGAGACCCAGTACTTC.